The clone carrying this T cell receptor beta chain was detected many times. The antigen remains undetermined. TCRdb independently ran MiXCR on the 5' RACE reads; one entry per CDR3 protein. The sample shows roughly 150,000 distinct CDR3 sequences, around a third of them seen only once. These data come from a study of CD8 T cells in ankylosing spondylitis. Broader study findings: A TCR beta motif of fewer than ten highly homologous variants seemed to mark ankylosing spondylitis blood. Disease-linked clones, CD8+, were relatively rare in peripheral blood. Reports of some motif variants in reactive arthritis synovial fluid and blood predate this one.

Trimming cost V 6 bases and J 10 bases; bases outside gene matches: 10. Germline V gives CDR1 SNHLY, CDR2 FYNNEI. The CDR3 extends over 14 amino acids. V gene TRBV2 combines with J gene TRBJ1-4; 8 bases map to TRBD1. The sequence came from a male donor with ankylosing spondylitis. The specimen sequenced was synovial fluid, either unsorted or a sorted T cell fraction (not recorded which). The CDR3: CASSPQGEGLKLFF. CDR3 in DNA: TGTGCCAGCAGCCCACAGGGGGAAGGTTTAAAACTGTTTTTT.